This T cell receptor (beta chain) was found in a study of cytomegalovirus exposure and HLA in healthy donors. General study points: Later work associated 17,000 or so TCR beta sequences with HLA alleles at 0.05 false discovery rate.

PCR was performed using 60 Vbeta and 13 Jbeta primers. Measured with immunoSEQ multiplex PCR; TCRdb has only the in-frame clones, and not every one. This table holds just over 95,000 clones, around 79% found once. Worth noting for this clone: Its antigen is still unknown.

The CDR3 is made up of 15 amino acids. Trimming at V came to 4 bases and at J to 6 bases, leaving 9 bases not matched to a gene. Germline loops: CDR1 MNHNS, CDR2 SASEGT. This sequence was found in a middle-aged woman in good health and CMV-seronegative. This chain connects TRBV6-1 to TRBJ2-7, with 10 bases that match TRBD1. Sequences were obtained from PBMCs. This CDR3 reads CASSGDRGSSSEQYF. CDR3 in DNA: TGTGCCAGCAGTGGGGACAGGGGCTCCTCATCCGAGCAGTACTTC.